This T cell receptor beta chain is from a study of control samples from healthy donors and cancer patients. The junction had 3 bases not matched to a gene; V was cut back by 0 bases and J by 2 bases. The CDR3 extends over 16 amino acids. The germline gives CDR1 SGHTS, CDR2 YDEGEE. Data came from immunoSEQ multiplex PCR; TCRdb stores just in-frame clones and leaves some out. This table has a few hundred thousand clones, around nine tenths appearing once. The sequence derives from a middle-aged man with head and neck cancer. The sequenced sample was PBMCs. V gene TRBV5-8 combines with J gene TRBJ2-3, with 10 bases identical to TRBD2. CDR3 in amino acids: CASSLELAGTTDTQYF. As DNA, the CDR3 is TGTGCCAGCAGCTTGGAACTAGCGGGAACCACAGATACGCAGTATTTT.